These 26 T cell receptor beta chains were sequenced from one sample in a study of tumor-infiltrating lymphocytes in primary liver carcinoma. Making TCR beta cDNA involved around 500 ng total RNA and a constant-region primer. Slightly modified ARM-PCR served as the procedure for the TCR beta libraries. These libraries came from three rounds of nested multiplex PCR. For 10 cycles apiece, the opening two PCR rounds ran with TRBV1-TRBV30 forward primers and a C-beta reverse primer. One entry per CDR3 protein results from TCRdb running MiXCR on the multiplex PCR reads. The sample contains approximately 190,000 distinct CDR3 sequences, approximately 80% of which appear only once. Co-extracting RNA and DNA was done with 20-30 mg of unsorted bulk tissue as input. Sequenced: tumor tissue from primary liver carcinoma. The receptors were sampled from a man aged 35-49 years with primary liver carcinoma and hepatitis B virus infection.

The chain employs TRBV6-6 and TRBJ2-5; 8 nucleotides agree with TRBD2. The trim removed 6 bases at V and 4 bases at J, leaving 25 bases unmatched. The CDR3 contains 20 residues. The germline CDR1 and CDR2 sequences are MNHNY and SVGAGI (reference sequence). CDR3 sequence (DNA): TGTGCCAGCAGCCAATGGGGTTTACTGACTAACGGGAGGGCCTTAGAGACCCAGTACTTC. Protein sequence: CASSQWGLLTNGRALETQYF.

This clonotype was recorded once. A much larger clone lies a single base off, so this may be a read error. Here the CDR3 omits its conserved ending phenylalanine or tryptophan, so a read error is the likely source. V is TRBV28 and J is TRBJ2-1; 10 bases fit TRBD1. The CDR3 totals 21 residues. Germline assignment: CDR1 MDHEN and CDR2 SYDVKM. Losses at the gene ends were 6 bases for V and 0 bases for J; bases not matched to a gene: 20. In nucleotides, the CDR3 is TGTGCCAGCAGCCTATTCCGGGGACAGGGGTCCCTCCCTAGCTCCTACAATGAGCAGTTCTAC. Translation: CASSLFRGQGSLPSSYNEQFY.

As for this clonotype: A junction boundary mismatches the germline segment, possibly from a read error. J is TRBJ2-7 and V is TRBV11-2, with 15 positions matching TRBD2. This CDR3 comprises 17 residues. Germline CDR1 reads SGHAT; CDR2 reads FQNNGV. In nucleotides, the CDR3 is TGTGCAAGCAGACATGGACTAGCGGGAGGGTGGTCCTACGAGAACTACTTC. Translated: CASRHGLAGGWSYENYF. Full variable domain (remainder filled in from reference TRBV11-2 and TRBJ2-7): EAGVAQSPRYKIIEKRQSVAFWCNPISGHATLYWYQQILGQGPKLLIQFQNNGVVDDSQLPKDRFSAERLKGVDSTLKIQPAKLEDSAVYLCASRHGLAGGWSYENYFGPGTRLTVT.

There are many counts of this clonotype. The CDR3, as DNA: TGTGCCAGCAGGCTCGACAGGGGAAACACCATATATTTT. Its protein is CASRLDRGNTIYF. The chain is built from TRBV28 and TRBJ1-3, with D possibly being TRBD1 (6 bases). Trimming shortened V by 6 bases and J by 4 bases, and 10 bases separated the two germline ends. This CDR3 is built from 13 residues. Germline values: CDR1 MDHEN, CDR2 SYDVKM.

The V gene is TRBV6-1, the J gene TRBJ2-3; D not resolved. V dropped 11 bases and J dropped 9 bases, with 15 bases sitting between them. CDR3 size: 11 residues. Germline V gene data show CDR1 as MNHNS and CDR2 as SASEGT. CDR3 loop: CAGDVVYTQYF. The DNA of the CDR3 is TGTGCCGGCGATGTGGTTTACACGCAGTATTTT.

The chain is built from TRBV5-1 and TRBJ1-1, with 7 bases matching TRBD1. CDR3 length equals 13 residues. Germline CDR1 is SGHRS and CDR2 is YFSETQ. Trimming at V came to 6 bases and at J to 3 bases, leaving 5 bases not matched to a gene. CDR3 protein: CASNFGQDTEAFF. The CDR3 nucleotides read TGCGCCAGCAACTTCGGACAGGACACTGAAGCTTTCTTT.

About this clonotype: One end of the junction is discordant with germline, which a read error may explain. The chain recombines TRBV24-1 with TRBJ2-2; D perhaps matches TRBD1 (5 bases). Germline V lookup: CDR1 KGHDR, CDR2 SFDVKD. This CDR3 comprises 15 residues. CDR3 region: CASSEGEYDTGELFF. DNA of the CDR3: TGTGCCTCCAGTGAAGGGGAATACGACACCGGGGAGCTGTTTTTT.

This chain links TRBV4-2 with TRBJ2-1, with TRBD2 matching over 11 bases. The CDR3 spans 16 residues. Germline V CDR1 and CDR2: LGHNA, YNFKEQ. The V segment lost 0 bases and the J segment 12 bases; nucleotides outside the gene matches: 10. The CDR3 here is CASSQEGLADQGRQFF. DNA of the CDR3: TGTGCCAGCAGCCAAGAGGGACTAGCGGACCAAGGAAGGCAGTTCTTC.

This clonotype has more than one count but fewer than ten. V is TRBV20-1 and J is TRBJ1-2; 10 positions agree with TRBD1. CDR3 length: 15 amino acids. V was pared by 5 bases and J by 6 bases, with 12 bases of the junction left unmatched. The germline V gene has CDR1 DFQATT and CDR2 SNEGSKA (reference sequence). The CDR3 region is CSAPTGTGAKNGYTF. The CDR3 nucleotides are TGCAGTGCTCCTACCGGGACAGGGGCGAAGAATGGCTACACCTTC.

As regards this clonotype: One end of the junction fails to match germline, which may point to a read error. The chain is built from TRBV28 and TRBJ1-4, with D unclear. Germline values: CDR1 MDHEN, CDR2 SYDVKM. CDR3 length equals 15 residues. The DNA for the CDR3 is TGTGCCAGCAATTCTCGGAGAGGGAGTAATGAAAATCTGTTTTTT. It encodes CASNSRRGSNENLFF.

On this clonotype: This may come from a read error, since a much larger clone is one base off. V gene TRBV28 combines with J gene TRBJ2-2; D may be TRBD1 (6 bases). Germline values: CDR1 MDHEN, CDR2 SYDVKM. The CDR3 has 14 residues. The CDR3 DNA sequence: TGTGCCAGCCTCCGCAGGGGCGGCACCTGGGAGCTGTTTTTT. Amino acid sequence: CASLRRGGTWELFF.

The V call is TRBV4-2, the J call TRBJ2-1, with D perhaps TRBD2 (6 bases). V was shortened by 0 bases and J by 12 bases, with 18 bases between the two germline ends. Germline V gives CDR1 LGHNA, CDR2 YNFKEQ. There are 15 residues in the CDR3. The CDR3 region is CASSQDWTTGGRQFF. For the CDR3, the DNA is TGTGCCAGCAGCCAAGATTGGACTACGGGCGGTAGGCAGTTCTTC.

The CDR3 sequence: CIALREKLFF. CDR3 coding DNA: TGCATCGCCCTTAGGGAAAAACTGTTTTTT. The chain links TRBV29-1 to TRBJ1-4, with no clear D. The CDR3 sequence is 10 residues long. In germline, CDR1 is SQVTM, CDR2 ANQGSEA.

The chain links TRBV11-1 to TRBJ2-1; 9 nucleotides agree with TRBD2. Germline assignment: CDR1 SGHAT and CDR2 FQDESV (reference sequence). Trimming at V came to 5 bases and at J to 4 bases, leaving 9 bases not matched to a gene. The CDR3 totals 16 residues. In DNA form, the CDR3 reads TGTGCCAGCAGCACCATAGCGGGAGCATATTACAATGAGCAGTTCTTC. It codes for CASSTIAGAYYNEQFF.

On this clonotype: The CDR3 does not end in the conserved phenylalanine or tryptophan, so this is likely a read error. V gene TRBV6-1 combines with J gene TRBJ2-3; the D call may be TRBD1 or TRBD2 (5 bases each). Germline V lookup: CDR1 MNHNS, CDR2 SASEGT. Deletions cut 6 bases from V and 3 bases from J, with 16 bases between. The CDR3 totals 15 residues. This chain's CDR3 is CASRVRDQATDTQYI. For the CDR3, the DNA is TGTGCCAGCAGAGTTAGGGACCAGGCTACAGATACGCAGTATATT.

The V call is TRBV7-9, the J call TRBJ1-5; a weak D match, TRBD1 (6 bases). Matching the DNA end better, TRBJ2-3 makes the J call doubtful. Per germline, CDR1 SEHNR and CDR2 FQNEAQ (reference sequence). CDR3 length: 12 amino acids. Here the CDR3 DNA reads TGTGCCAGCAGCTCGATTGGACAGCCCCAGTATTTT. Protein product: CASSSIGQPQYF.

This clonotype is a singleton in its sample. The missing conserved phenylalanine or tryptophan at the end of this CDR3 makes a read error likely. The chain has TRBV6-2 or TRBV6-3 and TRBJ2-5; no firm D call. The CDR3 extends over 12 amino acids. Germline CDR1 and CDR2: MNHEY and SVGEGT. The CDR3 here is CVSSKSQETQYS. Written as DNA, the CDR3 is TGTGTCAGCAGCAAAAGCCAAGAGACCCAGTACTCC.

The chain combines TRBV11-1 with TRBJ2-3; 7 nucleotides line up with TRBD1. The germline gives CDR1 SGHAT, CDR2 FQDESV (reference sequence). The CDR3 extends over 19 amino acids. As DNA, the CDR3 is TGTGCAGGCAGCTCAGGGGGAAGCTCTGTTGGAGCCCGCACAGATACGCAGTATTTT. As protein: CAGSSGGSSVGARTDTQYF.

The CDR3 loop reads CASSLRTSGGKQYF. The CDR3 DNA reads as TGTGCCAGCAGCTTACGGACTAGCGGGGGCAAGCAGTACTTC. The V gene is TRBV5-4, the J gene TRBJ2-7, with 13 bases that match TRBD2. The germline V gene encodes CDR1 SGHNT and CDR2 YYREEE (reference sequence). The CDR3 extends over 14 amino acids. The junction had 4 bases not matched to a gene; V was cut back by 2 bases and J by 8 bases.

With regard to this clonotype: This may be a read error: a much more frequent sequence differs by one nucleotide. The chain is built from TRBV11-2 and TRBJ1-3, with unresolved D. From germline, CDR1 is SGHAT and CDR2 FQNNGV. The CDR3 has 14 residues. Trimming removed 6 bases at V and 0 bases at J, with 9 bases between. CDR3 sequence: CASRNTISGNTIYF. The CDR3 bases are TGTGCCAGCAGGAACACGATCTCTGGAAACACCATATATTTT.

Notes on this clonotype: The junction departs from the called germline gene at one end, perhaps through a read error. The chain is built from TRBV5-5 and TRBJ2-2; D assignment may be TRBD1 or TRBD2 (5 bases each). Germline V gives CDR1 SGHKS, CDR2 YYEKEE (reference sequence). The CDR3 has 15 residues. CDR3 loop: CASGGASVYTGELFF. The CDR3 coding sequence is TGTGCCAGCGGTGGGGCTAGTGTCTACACCGGGGAACTGTTTTTT.

This clonotype came up once. A read error is likely, as this CDR3 ends without the conserved phenylalanine or tryptophan. The chain combines TRBV11-2 with TRBJ2-3, with D unresolved. V shed 8 bases and J shed 4 bases, with 16 bases lying between them. Germline V CDR1 and CDR2: SGHAT, FQNNGV. The CDR3 spans 14 residues. The CDR3 DNA reads TGTGCCAGCGGCCCCCCGGGCCGGTCAGATACGCAGTATTTA. Translation: CASGPPGRSDTQYL.

With regard to this clonotype: In this CDR3 the conserved last residue, phenylalanine or tryptophan, is missing, so a read error is likely. The gene calls are TRBV6-5 and TRBJ1-1; unclear D gene. Germline V gene data show CDR1 as MNHEY and CDR2 as SVGAGI. The CDR3 sequence is 16 residues long. Trimming took 0 bases from V and 0 from J, leaving 11 bases between them. The CDR3: CASSYSVGVMNTEAFY. In DNA form, the CDR3 reads TGTGCCAGCAGTTACTCGGTTGGGGTAATGAACACTGAAGCTTTCTAT.

In regard to this clonotype: A junction boundary mismatches the germline segment, possibly from a read error. This chain uses TRBV5-5 with TRBJ2-5; D unclear. From germline, CDR1 is SGHKS and CDR2 YYEKEE (reference sequence). The CDR3 has 14 amino acids. The chain's CDR3 is CASNLARFQETQYF. CDR3 DNA: TGTGCCAGCAACTTGGCCCGGTTTCAGGAGACCCAGTACTTC.

With respect to this clonotype: Because it lacks the conserved phenylalanine or tryptophan at the end, this CDR3 is likely a read error. The J gene is TRBJ2-1, the V gene TRBV12-3 or TRBV12-4, with TRBD1 as a possible D gene (5 bases). The CDR3 loop spans 15 amino acids. Trimming pared 5 bases from V and 9 bases from J, leaving 20 bases between. The CDR3 protein is CASSPQTEFSSEQFY. In nucleotides, the CDR3 is TGTGCCAGCAGTCCCCAGACAGAATTTAGTAGTGAGCAGTTCTAC.

About this clonotype: The junction departs from the called germline gene at one end, perhaps through a read error. This chain links TRBV5-5 with TRBJ2-3; TRBD2 aligns across 8 bases. The CDR3 loop spans 17 amino acids. Looked up from germline, CDR1 is SGHKS and CDR2 is YYEKEE (reference sequence). The CDR3 region has the DNA TGTGACAGCAGCCCGACCGGGACTAGAGGGAGTGGAGATACGCAGTATTTT. As protein: CDSSPTGTRGSGDTQYF.